This T cell receptor (beta chain) originates from a study of shared clonotypes between healthy human individuals (dated by TCRdb to 2018 to 2021). In terms of the full investigation: The cohort included a few men and two women between 18 and 49 years of age. Between about 0.94 and 10 billion PBMCs per donor were obtained by leukapheresis. For each donor, CD4 naive and CD4 memory were each run on three plates, CD8 naive on two plates, and CD8 memory on one plate. Different laboratories and diverse techniques were used to prepare libraries and sequence TCR repertoires, to increase sequencing depth and limit assay-specific biases. Blood TCR repertoires of roughly 5 healthy adults were deeply sequenced to estimate repertoire size and the extent of clonotype sharing between individuals. Paper-wide results and their limitations: Sampling was restricted to blood, and TCR repertoires in tissues likely differ from the TCR repertoires found in blood. Rarefaction of sorted-subset datasets indicated incomplete sequencing despite the large sequencing depth. Pairwise subsampling led to the expectation that sequencing depth would affect the degree of clonotype sharing among donors. When a few donors were compared, the shared fraction of clonotypes was roughly 5% for naive CD4, approximately 3.3% for naive CD8, 2.3% for memory CD4, and 0.4% for memory CD8. Clonotypes shared by all four sorted-subset donors showed higher generation probabilities than non-shared clonotypes. Naive subsets generally had larger estimated clonotype richness than memory subsets did. Because the study included a small number of donors, the genetic and exposure-history diversity represented was limited.

With respect to this clone: Its antigen remains unidentified. One base away there is no much larger clone; base qualities are not given.

V drops 2 bases and J drops 1 base, leaving 13 bases in between. The CDR3 contains 15 residues, cysteine and phenylalanine counted. Only the CDR3 region is kept as DNA, spanning 45 bases read in frame from base 1. Sequences GTSNPN (CDR1) and SVGIG (CDR2) are obtained from the germline V gene (reference sequence). Using the deep immunoSEQ assay, multiplex PCR amplified TCR CDR3 regions from genomic DNA. Genomic DNA extracted from each cell subset was distributed evenly over all wells of several immunoSEQ 96-well plates, and each plate served as one replicate. For sorted subsets, each replicate PCR was loaded with roughly 190 ng genomic DNA, equivalent to 30,000 or so T cell genomes. Purified libraries were quantified with a Qubit 3.0 fluorometer, sized on a Bioanalyzer 2100, and re-quantified with the KAPA Library Quantification kit. Every immunoSEQ 96-well plate was sequenced on a dedicated single-read 150-cycle Illumina NextSeq 550 flow cell. For the original study's pipeline: The immunoSEQ output contained only junctional sequences without quality scores, so filtering could not match that applied to full-length reads. To assign V/J genes and CDR3, sequences were annotated using PyIR, a Python wrapper for IgBLAST v1.9, with IMGT germline references. Reads with weak V/J assignments (E-value above 1e-6), missing CDR3, stop codons, out-of-frame junctions, or ambiguous translated residues were removed. V3J clonotypes were defined by identical inferred V gene, J gene, and CDR3 amino acid sequence. To compute the percentage overlap between repertoires, the number of shared unique clonotypes was divided by the size of the smaller repertoire. Three approaches were used to assess repertoire richness: RTK rarefaction, the Chao1 estimator, and Recon v2.1 estimates of unobserved clonotypes. OLGA was used to compute generation probabilities for all TCRbeta clonotypes that the gDNA method yielded from a handful of donors. What TCRdb holds here is the immuneACCESS table cut down to in-frame rearrangements. Part of the clones is not present; checked against another copy, under half of the missing clones reflect an unresolved V gene, and the others are unexplained. V and J calls and clone size are as listed in that table; D and trimming were resolved from the DNA. This sample holds fewer than 3 million clones; around 93% were observed only once. 0.3% to 0.45% of the sample is held by the ten biggest clonotypes.

Donors were healthy HIV-negative adults with no recently reported acute infections or vaccinations. All donors were Caucasian adults living in Nashville, Tennessee, USA. Magnetic negative selection was used to enrich CD4+ T cells, after which naive cells were positively selected on CD45RA and the negative fraction became the memory subset. Blood was obtained by leukapheresis, after which PBMCs were separated by Ficoll-Histopaque density gradient centrifugation and cryopreserved in liquid nitrogen vapor phase. Purity and quantity of every magnetically sorted T cell population were checked by analytical flow cytometry. Genomic DNA was isolated from each sorted fraction and quantified by UV absorbance on a Nanodrop 2000c.

The origin of this receptor is a man between 18 and 35 years old in good health. Some clones in this sample may be carry-over from other donors' samples. Sequenced input: naive CD4+ T cells from PBMCs. The sample's cell subset or site label, decoded: CD45RA+ positively selected. The rearranged chain carries TRBV30 and TRBJ2-3, with an unclear D gene assignment. This receptor has the CDR3 CAWSPGASRTDTQYF. The DNA reads TGTGCCTGGAGTCCGGGCGCCAGTCGCACAGATACGCAGTATTTT.